This T cell receptor (beta chain) was sequenced during a study of STAT5B mutations in CD4+ large granular lymphocyte leukemia. A remark on this clone: The antigen remains unidentified.

Study outcomes and limitations: About 24% of private leukemic clonotypes occurred rarely in other patients' non-leukemic repertoires.

Looked up from germline, CDR1 is MDHEN and CDR2 is SYDVKM. The CDR3 is 15 residues long. Trimming stripped 6 bases from V and 2 bases from J, with 14 bases between. Clones were sequenced by immunoSEQ multiplex PCR, and TCRdb holds only the in-frame ones, with some missing. The sample holds 45,000 to 55,000 clones, just over 70% seen once. This TCR came from a human donor in good health. Sequencing was done on a sample of CD4+ T cells from blood buffy coats. V usage is TRBV28 and J usage is TRBJ1-5, with D possibly matching TRBD1 (6 bases). The CDR3 nucleotides are TGTGCCAGCAGCCCCGGGGGCGCGGGCAATCAGCCCCAGCATTTT. This gives the protein CASSPGGAGNQPQHF. The variable domain in full, with the rest retrieved from reference TRBV28 and TRBJ1-5, is DVKVTQSSRYLVKRTGEKVFLECVQDMDHENMFWYRQDPGLGLRLIYFSYDVKMKEKGDIPEGYSVSREKKERFSLILESASTNQTSMYLCASSPGGAGNQPQHFGDGTRLSIL.